Included here is one T cell receptor beta chain sequence, with context. This CDR3 contains 15 residues. Germline CDR1 and CDR2: SGDLS and YYNGEE. V was trimmed by 3 bases and J by 0 bases, leaving 10 bases between them. The source of the sample is a study of PD-L1 blockade in urothelial cancer. Study-wide context: Patients initiated atezolizumab in the mid-2010s at 1,200 mg intravenously every 3 weeks.

The time point here: pretreatment peripheral blood. The investigators introduced synthetic TCR analog templates into each PCR as spikes. The repertoire was sequenced with immunoSEQ multiplex PCR; TCRdb's copy has only in-frame clones and lacks some. This sample has roughly 50,000 clones, with around 86% found just once. This receptor was taken from a man in his 70s with urothelial cancer. The chain employs TRBV9 and TRBJ1-3, with D uncertain. The sequences come from PBMCs, collected around atezolizumab (anti-PD-L1) treatment. The CDR3 here is CASSGGDFSGNTIYF. In nucleotides, the CDR3 is TGTGCCAGCAGCGGCGGTGACTTCTCTGGAAACACCATATATTTT.